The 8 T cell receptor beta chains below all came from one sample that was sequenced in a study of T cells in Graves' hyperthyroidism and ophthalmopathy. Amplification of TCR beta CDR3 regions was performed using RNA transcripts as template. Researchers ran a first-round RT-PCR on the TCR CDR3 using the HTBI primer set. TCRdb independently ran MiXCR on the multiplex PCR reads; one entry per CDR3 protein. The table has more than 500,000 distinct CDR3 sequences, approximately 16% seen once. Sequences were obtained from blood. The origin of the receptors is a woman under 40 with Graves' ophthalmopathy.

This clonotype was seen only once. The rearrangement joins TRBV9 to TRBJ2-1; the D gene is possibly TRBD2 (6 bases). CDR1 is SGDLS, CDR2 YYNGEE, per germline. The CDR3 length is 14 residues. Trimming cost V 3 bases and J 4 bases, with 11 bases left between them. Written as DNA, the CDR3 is TGTGCCAGCAGCGGGACTAAGGGGTACAATGAGCAGTTCTTC. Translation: CASSGTKGYNEQFF.

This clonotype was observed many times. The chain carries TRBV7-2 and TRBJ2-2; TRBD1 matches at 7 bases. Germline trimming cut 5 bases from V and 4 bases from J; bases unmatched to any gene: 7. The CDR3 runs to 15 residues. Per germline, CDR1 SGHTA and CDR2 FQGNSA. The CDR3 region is CASSPRQGSTGELFF. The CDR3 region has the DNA TGTGCCAGCAGCCCAAGACAGGGTAGCACCGGGGAGCTGTTTTTT.

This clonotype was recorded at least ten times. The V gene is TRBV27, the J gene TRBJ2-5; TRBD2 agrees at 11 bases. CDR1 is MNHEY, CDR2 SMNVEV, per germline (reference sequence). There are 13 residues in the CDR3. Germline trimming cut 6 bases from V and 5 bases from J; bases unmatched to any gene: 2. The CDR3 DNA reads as TGTGCCAGCAGACTAGCGGGAGTTGAGACCCAGTACTTC. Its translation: CASRLAGVETQYF.

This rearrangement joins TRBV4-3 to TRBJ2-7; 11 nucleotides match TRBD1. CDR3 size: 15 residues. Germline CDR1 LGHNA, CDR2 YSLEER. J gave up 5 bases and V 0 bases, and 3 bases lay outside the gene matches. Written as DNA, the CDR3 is TGCGCCAGCAGCCAAGACTGGACAGGGGGCGACGAGCAGTACTTC. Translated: CASSQDWTGGDEQYF.

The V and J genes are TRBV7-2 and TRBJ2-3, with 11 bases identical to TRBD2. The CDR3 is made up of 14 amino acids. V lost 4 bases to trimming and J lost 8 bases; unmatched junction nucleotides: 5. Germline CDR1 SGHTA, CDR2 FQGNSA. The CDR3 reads CASSSRLAGSTQYF. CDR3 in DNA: TGTGCCAGCAGCTCCCGACTAGCGGGAAGTACGCAGTATTTT.

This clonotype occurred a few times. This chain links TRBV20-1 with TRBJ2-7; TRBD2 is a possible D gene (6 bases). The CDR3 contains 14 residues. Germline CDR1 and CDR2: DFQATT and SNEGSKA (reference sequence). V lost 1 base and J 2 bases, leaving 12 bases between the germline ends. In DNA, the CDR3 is TGCAGTGCTAGAGGTTTTAGCGGTCCCTACGAGCAGTACTTC. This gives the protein CSARGFSGPYEQYF.

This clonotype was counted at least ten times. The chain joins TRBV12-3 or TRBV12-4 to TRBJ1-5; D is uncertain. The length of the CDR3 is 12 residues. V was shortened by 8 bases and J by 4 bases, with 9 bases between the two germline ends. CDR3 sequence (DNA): TGTGCCAGCCGGAACCATAATCAGCCCCAGCATTTT. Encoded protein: CASRNHNQPQHF.

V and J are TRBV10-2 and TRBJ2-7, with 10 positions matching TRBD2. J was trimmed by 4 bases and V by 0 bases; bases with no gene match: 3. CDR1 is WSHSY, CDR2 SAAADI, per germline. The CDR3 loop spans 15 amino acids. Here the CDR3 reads CASSESLAGVYEQYF. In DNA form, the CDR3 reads TGCGCCAGCAGTGAGTCCCTAGCGGGAGTGTACGAGCAGTACTTC.